These 26 T cell receptor beta chains share one sample of origin, sequenced in a study of T cells expressing NK-cell markers. TCRdb reprocessed the 5' RACE reads and stores each CDR3 protein as one record, lacking DNA. The table gives 150,000 or so distinct CDR3 sequences; the top ten clones make up 37% of it. The sequencing input was blood T cells: a sorted CD56 or NKG2C T cell subset, CD4+ or CD8+ T cells, or bulk PBMC T cells (not recorded which). These receptors all come from a woman between 45 and 65 years old in good health.

This chain connects TRBV6-1 to TRBJ1-5. CDR3 length: 15 amino acids. Germline V gene lookup returns CDR1 MNHNS and CDR2 SASEGT. CDR3 sequence reads: CASLKGEGGNQPQHF.

The chain carries TRBV19 and TRBJ1-1; the TCRdb D gene call, TRBD1, has no DNA to confirm it. Germline V gene sequence: CDR1 LNHDA, CDR2 SQIVND (reference sequence). The CDR3 consists of 13 residues. The CDR3 region is CASSIGAGTEAFF.

The chain uses TRBV15 and TRBJ2-2. The length of the CDR3 is 15 residues. Germline CDR1 is LNHNV and CDR2 is YYDKDF (reference sequence). The CDR3 spells CATSSKTANTGELFF.

CDR3: CASSGLVSGNTIYF. The J gene is TRBJ1-3, the V gene TRBV5-5. The CDR3 has 14 residues. Germline CDR1 reads SGHKS; CDR2 reads YYEKEE (reference sequence).

The chain joins TRBV25-1 to TRBJ2-7; with no DNA, the TCRdb D assignment of TRBD2 cannot be verified. The CDR3 contains 15 residues. Germline V CDR1 and CDR2: MGHDK, SYGVNS. CDR3 amino acids: CASSDVAGVRGEQYF.

This chain connects TRBV9 to TRBJ2-1. The CDR3 is made up of 14 amino acids. The germline CDR1 and CDR2 sequences are SGDLS and YYNGEE. CDR3 residues: CASNTPPGEHEQFF.

This chain connects TRBV7-9 to TRBJ2-3; with no DNA, the TCRdb D assignment of TRBD1 cannot be verified. The germline V gene has CDR1 SEHNR and CDR2 FQNEAQ (reference sequence). The CDR3 has 14 residues. The CDR3 region is CASSFSAGADTQYF.

The chain has TRBV11-2 and TRBJ1-4. The germline CDR1 and CDR2 sequences are SGHAT and FQNNGV. The CDR3 is 13 residues long. Here the CDR3 reads CASSFGGGEKLFF. The complete variable domain, with remaining parts taken from reference TRBV11-2 and TRBJ1-4, reads EAGVAQSPRYKIIEKRQSVAFWCNPISGHATLYWYQQILGQGPKLLIQFQNNGVVDDSQLPKDRFSAERLKGVDSTLKIQPAKLEDSAVYLCASSFGGGEKLFFGSGTQLSVL.

This chain joins TRBV19 and TRBJ2-1; lacking DNA, the TRBD2 call made by TCRdb goes unchecked. This CDR3 contains 13 residues. The germline gives CDR1 LNHDA, CDR2 SQIVND (reference sequence). The CDR3 spells CASDHSGTNEQFF. Based on the CDR3 plus reference TRBV19 and TRBJ2-1, the full variable domain is DGGITQSPKYLFRKEGQNVTLSCEQNLNHDAMYWYRQDPGQGLRLIYYSQIVNDFQKGDIAEGYSVSREKKESFPLTVTSAQKNPTAFYLCASDHSGTNEQFFGPGTRLTVL.

This rearrangement joins TRBV6-6 to TRBJ2-5. This CDR3 contains 14 residues. Germline lookup yields CDR1 MNHNY and CDR2 SVGAGI (reference sequence). CDR3 sequence reads: CASSYRQTQETQYF.

The chain carries TRBV3-1 and TRBJ2-1; the TCRdb call, TRBD1, lacks DNA for checking. Per the germline V gene, CDR1 is LGHDT and CDR2 is YNNKEL (reference sequence). The CDR3 consists of 14 residues. CDR3 region: CASSRDHAWDEQFF.

The chain joins TRBV21-1 to TRBJ2-1. TRBV21-1 is annotated as a pseudogene. The CDR3 has 16 amino acids. The CDR3 sequence: CASSDSGSEAYNEQFF.

The chain uses TRBV3-1 and TRBJ2-5; as DNA is missing, the TRBD2 call by TCRdb cannot be tested. The CDR3 totals 14 residues. The germline V gene has CDR1 LGHDT and CDR2 YNNKEL (reference sequence). The CDR3 spells CASSQGRAQETQYF.

V gene TRBV4-1 combines with J gene TRBJ2-6; TCRdb names TRBD2, which stays unverified in the absence of DNA. The CDR3 covers 18 residues. The germline gives CDR1 MGHRA, CDR2 YSYEKL. CDR3 amino acids: CASSQGSGDYSGANVLTF.

This chain joins TRBV27 and TRBJ2-1; TCRdb's D call of TRBD1 is untestable without DNA. The germline V gene has CDR1 MNHEY and CDR2 SMNVEV (reference sequence). The CDR3 extends over 15 amino acids. CDR3 loop: CASSPTRLGAREQFF.

This chain uses TRBV15 with TRBJ2-1; the TCRdb call, TRBD2, lacks DNA for checking. This CDR3 comprises 16 residues. The germline V gene has CDR1 LNHNV and CDR2 YYDKDF (reference sequence). The CDR3: CATSSDEGSSYNEQFF.

The chain has TRBV2 and TRBJ2-5; TCRdb's D call, TRBD2, is unchecked because there is no DNA. Germline V gene lookup returns CDR1 SNHLY and CDR2 FYNNEI. CDR3 length: 15 residues. CDR3 sequence: CASSGLAGDGETQYF.

This chain uses TRBV7-9 with TRBJ2-3; the D call from TCRdb, TRBD2, cannot be confirmed without DNA. Looked up from germline, CDR1 is SEHNR and CDR2 is FQNEAQ (reference sequence). The CDR3 contains 16 residues. This chain's CDR3 is CASSFVKGEGTDTQYF.

The chain links TRBV27 to TRBJ2-1; the TCRdb D gene call, TRBD1, has no DNA to confirm it. The CDR3 loop spans 14 amino acids. Germline values: CDR1 MNHEY, CDR2 SMNVEV (reference sequence). This CDR3 reads CASRDLQGMSEQFF.

This chain uses TRBV7-9 with TRBJ1-5. CDR3 length equals 15 residues. Germline CDR1 reads SEHNR; CDR2 reads FQNEAQ (reference sequence). CDR3 loop: CASSSEGSSNQPQHF.

The chain is built from TRBV5-1 and TRBJ1-1; TCRdb's D call, TRBD1, is unchecked because there is no DNA. This CDR3 is built from 15 residues. CDR1 SGHRS and CDR2 YFSETQ come from the germline V gene. CDR3 loop: CASSLVGVGNTEAFF.

V usage is TRBV20-1 and J usage is TRBJ2-3; the D gene TCRdb calls, TRBD2, cannot be checked with no DNA. The CDR3 runs 15 residues. Per the germline V gene, CDR1 is DFQATT and CDR2 is SNEGSKA (reference sequence). The CDR3 spells CSAALAGELTDTQYF.

J is TRBJ2-7 and V is TRBV24-1; TCRdb indicates TRBD1, and absent DNA this call remains unverified. Germline assignment: CDR1 KGHDR and CDR2 SFDVKD. The CDR3 runs 14 residues. The CDR3 reads CATSATGVAYEQYF.

The rearrangement uses TRBV15 and TRBJ2-2; TCRdb outputs TRBD2, but without DNA this stays unchecked. The CDR3 runs to 13 residues. Per the germline V gene, CDR1 is LNHNV and CDR2 is YYDKDF (reference sequence). CDR3 sequence: CATSVEEGGELFF.

The chain couples TRBV9 to TRBJ2-7; TCRdb's D call, TRBD1, is unchecked because there is no DNA. The CDR3 has 13 residues. Germline-derived CDR1 and CDR2 are SGDLS and YYNGEE. This CDR3 is CASSVSGRGWQYF.

The rearrangement uses TRBV11-2 and TRBJ2-3; TCRdb calls TRBD2, which cannot be checked without DNA. The V gene's germline CDR1 is SGHAT and CDR2 FQNNGV. The CDR3 is 16 residues long. The CDR3 sequence is CASSLKTSGRIDTQYF.